The clone carrying this T cell receptor (beta chain) was seen only once. Its target is not known. The sample comes from a study of OX40 agonist ivuxolimab in advanced cancers. Overall study: Ivuxolimab, which is an agonistic anti-OX40 (CD134) antibody, was administered to the patients. Dose-escalation subjects each had hepatocellular carcinoma, melanoma, renal cell or head and neck cancer. Study outcomes and limitations: A proportion of nonresponders additionally exhibited low normalized T-cell clonal expansion.

Blood was sampled at baseline, cycle 4 day 1, and cycle 7 day 1. The CDR3 covers 15 residues. V was clipped by 0 bases and J by 7 bases, with 14 bases between them. CDR1 SGHRS and CDR2 YFSETQ come from the germline V gene. Generated by immunoSEQ multiplex PCR, the TCRdb table keeps only in-frame clones and is missing some. The data contain approximately 58,000 clones, approximately 81% of them singletons. The genes are TRBV5-1 and TRBJ2-1; tentatively, D is TRBD2 (6 bases). The sample consisted of CD4+ or CD8+ T cells sorted from blood, taken in a trial of the OX40 agonist ivuxolimab. The sequence came from an adult with an advanced solid tumor such as melanoma, head and neck, liver or kidney cancer. The CDR3 here is CASSLVASENNEQFF. DNA of the CDR3: TGCGCCAGCAGCTTGGTGGCTAGCGAAAATAATGAGCAGTTCTTC.